What follows are 8 T cell receptor beta chains derived from one specimen sequenced in a study of blood T cell repertoires in COVID-19. The assay was immunoSEQ multiplex PCR, and TCRdb's table has in-frame clones only and misses some. The table records 70,000 to 75,000 clones, over 75% of them present only once. Source material: peripheral blood. The receptors shown here come from a human donor in a cohort sampled during active COVID-19.

The chain employs TRBV6-6 and TRBJ1-4; the D is unclear. Deletions cut 6 bases from V and 7 bases from J, with 15 bases between. The CDR3 consists of 14 residues. The germline CDR1 and CDR2 sequences are MNHNY and SVGAGI (reference sequence). CDR3 region: CASSLLAGREKLFF. Here the CDR3 DNA reads TGTGCCAGCAGCCTCCTAGCAGGTCGTGAAAAACTGTTTTTT.

V is TRBV14 and J is TRBJ2-2, with D unclear. The V end lost 2 bases, the J end lost 1 base, and 5 bases lay between the germline ends. The CDR3 totals 14 residues. Per the germline V gene, CDR1 is SGHDN and CDR2 is FVKESK. The CDR3 is CASSQSVNTGELFF. CDR3 sequence (DNA): TGTGCCAGCAGCCAATCGGTGAACACCGGGGAGCTGTTTTTT.

This CDR3 reads CASSQQDRGRNEQFF. The CDR3 region has the DNA TGCGCCAGCAGCCAACAGGACAGGGGGCGTAATGAGCAGTTCTTC. V and J are TRBV5-1 and TRBJ2-1; 11 positions match TRBD1. The CDR3 is 15 residues long. Trimming took 4 bases from V and 7 from J; bases not matched to a gene: 7. Germline V CDR1 and CDR2: SGHRS, YFSETQ.

V is TRBV6-5 and J is TRBJ2-1; D not resolved. This CDR3 has 16 amino acids. Trimming shortened V by 0 bases and J by 4 bases, and 13 bases separated the two germline ends. Germline V CDR1 and CDR2: MNHEY, SVGAGI. CDR3 region: CASSYSSELSYNEQFF. The CDR3 coding sequence is TGTGCCAGCAGTTACTCGTCGGAGCTCTCTTACAATGAGCAGTTCTTC.

The V call is TRBV9, the J call TRBJ1-4; TRBD1 agrees at 10 bases. Trimming cost V 0 bases and J 6 bases; bases outside gene matches: 5. The CDR3 contains 16 residues. Germline CDR1 SGDLS, CDR2 YYNGEE. The CDR3 coding sequence is TGTGCCAGCAGCGTAGAGGTCGGGACAGGGGATGAAAAACTGTTTTTT. This translates into CASSVEVGTGDEKLFF. The full variable domain, rest sourced from reference TRBV9 and TRBJ1-4, is DSGVTQTPKHLITATGQRVTLRCSPRSGDLSVYWYQQSLDQGLQFLIQYYNGEERAKGNILERFSAQQFPDLHSELNLSSLELGDSALYFCASSVEVGTGDEKLFFGSGTQLSVL.

This rearrangement joins TRBV28 to TRBJ2-1; 8 nucleotides agree with TRBD2. The germline CDR1 and CDR2 sequences are MDHEN and SYDVKM. J lost 8 bases, V lost 4 bases, and 16 bases had no gene match. The CDR3 spans 17 residues. The CDR3, as DNA: TGTGCCAGCAGTTCCCCCCGGGGGGGGGCCGGAGGTGATGAGCAGTTCTTC. It codes for CASSSPRGGAGGDEQFF. Full variable domain (remainder filled in from reference TRBV28 and TRBJ2-1): DVKVTQSSRYLVKRTGEKVFLECVQDMDHENMFWYRQDPGLGLRLIYFSYDVKMKEKGDIPEGYSVSREKKERFSLILESASTNQTSMYLCASSSPRGGAGGDEQFFGPGTRLTVL.

This chain uses TRBV4-2 with TRBJ2-3; the match to TRBD2 covers 8 bases. The CDR3 is 16 residues long. Germline CDR1 is LGHNA and CDR2 is YNFKEQ. V dropped 0 bases and J dropped 0; count of bases not matched to a gene: 2. The CDR3 coding sequence is TGTGCCAGCAGCCAAGAAGCTAGCGGGAGCACAGATACGCAGTATTTT. This codes for CASSQEASGSTDTQYF.

The genes are TRBV28 and TRBJ2-5, with TRBD2 identical over 7 bases. The junction had 6 bases not matched to a gene; V was cut back by 8 bases and J by 3 bases. This CDR3 is built from 13 residues. CDR1 and CDR2 from the germline V gene are MDHEN and SYDVKM. DNA of the CDR3: TGTGCCAGCGTCTCCAGCGGGGAAGAGACCCAGTACTTC. Protein sequence: CASVSSGEETQYF.